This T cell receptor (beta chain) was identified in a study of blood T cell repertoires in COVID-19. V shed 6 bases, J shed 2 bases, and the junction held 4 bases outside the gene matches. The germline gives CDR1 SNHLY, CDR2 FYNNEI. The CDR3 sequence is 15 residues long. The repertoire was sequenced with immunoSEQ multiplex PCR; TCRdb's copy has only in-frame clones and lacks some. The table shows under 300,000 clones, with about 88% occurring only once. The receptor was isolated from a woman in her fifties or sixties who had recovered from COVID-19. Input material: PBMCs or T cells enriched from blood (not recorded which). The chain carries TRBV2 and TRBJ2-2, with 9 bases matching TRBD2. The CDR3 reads CASSTGTSNTGELFF. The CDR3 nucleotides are TGTGCCAGCAGCACCGGGACTAGCAACACCGGGGAGCTGTTTTTT.